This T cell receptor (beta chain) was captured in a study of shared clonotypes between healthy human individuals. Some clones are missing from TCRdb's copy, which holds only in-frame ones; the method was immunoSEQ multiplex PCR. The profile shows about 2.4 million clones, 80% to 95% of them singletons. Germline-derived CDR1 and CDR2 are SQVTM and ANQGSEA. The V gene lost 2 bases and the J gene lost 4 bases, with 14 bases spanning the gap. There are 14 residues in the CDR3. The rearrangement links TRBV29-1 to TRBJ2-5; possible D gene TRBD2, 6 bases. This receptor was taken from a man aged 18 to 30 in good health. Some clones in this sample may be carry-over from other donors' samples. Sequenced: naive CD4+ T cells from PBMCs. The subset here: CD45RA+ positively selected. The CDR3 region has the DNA TGCAGCGTTGAACTCGGAACCGGGGGAGAGACCCAGTACTTC. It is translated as CSVELGTGGETQYF.